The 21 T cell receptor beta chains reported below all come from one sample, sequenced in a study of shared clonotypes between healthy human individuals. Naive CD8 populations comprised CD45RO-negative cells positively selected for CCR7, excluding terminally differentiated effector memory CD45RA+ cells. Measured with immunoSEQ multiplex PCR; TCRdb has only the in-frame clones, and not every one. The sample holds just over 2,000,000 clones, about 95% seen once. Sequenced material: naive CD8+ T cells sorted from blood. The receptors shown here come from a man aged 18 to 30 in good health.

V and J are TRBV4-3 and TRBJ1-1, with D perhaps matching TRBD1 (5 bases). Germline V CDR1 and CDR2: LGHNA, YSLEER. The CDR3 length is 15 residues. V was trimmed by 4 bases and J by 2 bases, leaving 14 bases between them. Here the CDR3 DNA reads TGCGCCAGCAGCCGCAACAGGCTTTTAAACACTGAAGCTTTCTTT. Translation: CASSRNRLLNTEAFF.

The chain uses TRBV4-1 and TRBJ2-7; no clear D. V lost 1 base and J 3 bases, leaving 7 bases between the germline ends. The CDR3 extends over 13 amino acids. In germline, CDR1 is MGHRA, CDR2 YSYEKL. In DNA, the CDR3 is TGCGCCAGCAGCCAAGTGGCGGACTACGAGCAGTACTTC. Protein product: CASSQVADYEQYF.

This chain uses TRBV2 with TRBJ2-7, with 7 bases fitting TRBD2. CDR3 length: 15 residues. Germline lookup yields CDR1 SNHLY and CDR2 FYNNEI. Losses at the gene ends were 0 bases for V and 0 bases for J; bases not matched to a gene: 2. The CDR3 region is CASSEAGDYSYEQYF. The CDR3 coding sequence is TGTGCCAGCAGTGAAGCAGGGGACTACTCCTACGAGCAGTACTTC.

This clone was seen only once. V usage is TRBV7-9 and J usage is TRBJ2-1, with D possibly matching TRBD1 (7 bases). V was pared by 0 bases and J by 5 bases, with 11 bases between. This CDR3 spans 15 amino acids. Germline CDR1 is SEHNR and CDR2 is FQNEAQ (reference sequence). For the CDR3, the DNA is TGTGCCAGCAGCTTAGCCGACAGGGAGGACAATGAGCAGTTCTTC. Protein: CASSLADREDNEQFF.

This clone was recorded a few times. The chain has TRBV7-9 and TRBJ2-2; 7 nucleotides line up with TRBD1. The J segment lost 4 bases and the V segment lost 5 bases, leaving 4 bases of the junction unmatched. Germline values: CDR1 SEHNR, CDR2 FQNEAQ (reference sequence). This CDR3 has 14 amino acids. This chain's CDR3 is CASSQTGSTGELFF. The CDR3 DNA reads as TGTGCCAGCAGCCAGACAGGGTCCACCGGGGAGCTGTTTTTT.

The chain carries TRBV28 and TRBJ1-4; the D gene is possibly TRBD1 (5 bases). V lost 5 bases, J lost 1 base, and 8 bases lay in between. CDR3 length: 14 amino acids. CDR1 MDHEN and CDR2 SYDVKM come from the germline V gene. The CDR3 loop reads CASSPRGTNEKLFF. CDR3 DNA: TGTGCCAGCAGTCCGAGGGGAACTAATGAAAAACTGTTTTTT.

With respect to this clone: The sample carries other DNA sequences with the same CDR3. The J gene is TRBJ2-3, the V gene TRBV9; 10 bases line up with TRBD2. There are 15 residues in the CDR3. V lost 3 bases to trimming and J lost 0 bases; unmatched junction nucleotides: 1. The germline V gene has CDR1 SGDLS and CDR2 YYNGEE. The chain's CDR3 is CASSEGLASTDTQYF. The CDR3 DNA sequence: TGTGCCAGCAGCGAGGGACTAGCGAGCACAGATACGCAGTATTTT.

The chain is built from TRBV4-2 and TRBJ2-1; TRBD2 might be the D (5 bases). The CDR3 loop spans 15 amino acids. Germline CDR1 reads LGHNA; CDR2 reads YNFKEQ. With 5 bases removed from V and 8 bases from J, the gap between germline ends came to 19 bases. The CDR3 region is CASSVYGSEGDEQFF. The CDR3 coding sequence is TGTGCCAGCAGCGTTTATGGGAGCGAAGGAGATGAGCAGTTCTTC.

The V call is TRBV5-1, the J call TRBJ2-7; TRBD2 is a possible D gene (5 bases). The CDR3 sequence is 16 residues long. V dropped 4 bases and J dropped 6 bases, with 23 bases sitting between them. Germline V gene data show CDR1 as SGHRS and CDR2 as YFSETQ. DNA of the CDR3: TGCGCCAGCAGCCCGGAGTTGGTGGGTACGGAGGTCGAGCAGTACTTC. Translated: CASSPELVGTEVEQYF.

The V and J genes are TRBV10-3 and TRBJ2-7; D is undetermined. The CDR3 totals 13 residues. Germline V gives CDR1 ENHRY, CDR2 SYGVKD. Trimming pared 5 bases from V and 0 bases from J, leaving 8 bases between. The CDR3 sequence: CAISPEASYEQYF. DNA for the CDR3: TGTGCCATCAGTCCGGAAGCCTCCTACGAGCAGTACTTC.

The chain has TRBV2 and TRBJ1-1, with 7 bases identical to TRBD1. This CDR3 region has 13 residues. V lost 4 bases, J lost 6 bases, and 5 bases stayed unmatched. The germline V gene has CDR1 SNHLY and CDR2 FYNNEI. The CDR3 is CASSGQGGSEAFF. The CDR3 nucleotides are TGTGCCAGCAGTGGACAGGGTGGCTCTGAAGCTTTCTTT. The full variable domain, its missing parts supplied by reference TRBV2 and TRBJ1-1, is EPEVTQTPSHQVTQMGQEVILRCVPISNHLYFYWYRQILGQKVEFLVSFYNNEISEKSEIFDDQFSVERPDGSNFTLKIRSTKLEDSAMYFCASSGQGGSEAFFGQGTRLTVV.

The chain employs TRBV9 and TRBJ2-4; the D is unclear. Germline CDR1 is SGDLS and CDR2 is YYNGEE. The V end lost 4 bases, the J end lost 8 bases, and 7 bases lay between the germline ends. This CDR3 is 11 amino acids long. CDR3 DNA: TGTGCCAGCAGCCCAGGCTACATTCAGTACTTC. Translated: CASSPGYIQYF.

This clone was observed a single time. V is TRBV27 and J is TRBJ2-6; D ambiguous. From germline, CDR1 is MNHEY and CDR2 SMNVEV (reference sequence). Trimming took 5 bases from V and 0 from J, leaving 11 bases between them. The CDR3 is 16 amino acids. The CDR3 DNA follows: TGTGCCAGCAGTCCGACGGAAGTCTCTGGGGCCAACGTCCTGACTTTC. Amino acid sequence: CASSPTEVSGANVLTF. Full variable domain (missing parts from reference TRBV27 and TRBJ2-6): EAQVTQNPRYLITVTGKKLTVTCSQNMNHEYMSWYRQDPGLGLRQIYYSMNVEVTDKGDVPEGYKVSRKEKRNFPLILESPSPNQTSLYFCASSPTEVSGANVLTFGAGSRLTVL.

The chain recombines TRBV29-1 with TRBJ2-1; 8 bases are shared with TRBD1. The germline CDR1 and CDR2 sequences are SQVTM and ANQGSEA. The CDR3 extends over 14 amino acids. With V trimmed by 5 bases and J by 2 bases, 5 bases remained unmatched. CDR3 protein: CSVPAGQAYNEQFF. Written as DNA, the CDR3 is TGCAGCGTTCCCGCGGGACAGGCCTACAATGAGCAGTTCTTC.

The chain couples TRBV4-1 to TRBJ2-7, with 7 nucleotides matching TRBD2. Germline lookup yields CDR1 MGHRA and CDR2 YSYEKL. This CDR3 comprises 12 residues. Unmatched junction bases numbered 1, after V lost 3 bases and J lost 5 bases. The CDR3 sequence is CASSHTSDEQYF. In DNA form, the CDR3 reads TGCGCCAGCAGCCACACTAGCGACGAGCAGTACTTC.

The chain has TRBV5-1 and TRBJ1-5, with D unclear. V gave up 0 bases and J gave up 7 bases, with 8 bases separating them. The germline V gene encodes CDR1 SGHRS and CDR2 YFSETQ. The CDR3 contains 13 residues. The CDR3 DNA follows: TGCGCCAGCAGCTTGGGTGCGTCCCAGCCCCAGCATTTT. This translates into CASSLGASQPQHF.

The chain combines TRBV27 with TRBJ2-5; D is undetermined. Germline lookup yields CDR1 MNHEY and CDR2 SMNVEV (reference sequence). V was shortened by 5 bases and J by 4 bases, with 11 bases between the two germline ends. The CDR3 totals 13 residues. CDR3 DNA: TGTGCCAGCAGTCCCCCGACGGGAGAGACCCAGTACTTC. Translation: CASSPPTGETQYF.

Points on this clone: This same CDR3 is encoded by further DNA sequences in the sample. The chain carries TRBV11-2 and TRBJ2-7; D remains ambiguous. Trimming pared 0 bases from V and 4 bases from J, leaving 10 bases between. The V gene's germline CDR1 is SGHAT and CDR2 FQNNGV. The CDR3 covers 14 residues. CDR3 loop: CASSLEPGSYEQYF. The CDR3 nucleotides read TGTGCCAGCAGCTTAGAGCCGGGCTCTTACGAGCAGTACTTC.

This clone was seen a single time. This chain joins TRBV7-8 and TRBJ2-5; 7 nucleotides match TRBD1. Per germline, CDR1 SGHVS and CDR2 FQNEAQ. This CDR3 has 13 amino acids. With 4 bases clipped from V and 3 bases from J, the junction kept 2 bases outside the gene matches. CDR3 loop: CASSYDREETQYF. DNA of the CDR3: TGTGCCAGCAGCTATGACAGGGAAGAGACCCAGTACTTC.

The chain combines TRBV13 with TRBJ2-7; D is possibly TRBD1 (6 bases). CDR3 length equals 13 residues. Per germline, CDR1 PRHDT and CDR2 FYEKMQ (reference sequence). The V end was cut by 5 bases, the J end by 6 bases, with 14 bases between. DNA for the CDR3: TGTGCCAGCAGCATCGGAAGGACAGTCGAGCAGTACTTC. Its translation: CASSIGRTVEQYF.

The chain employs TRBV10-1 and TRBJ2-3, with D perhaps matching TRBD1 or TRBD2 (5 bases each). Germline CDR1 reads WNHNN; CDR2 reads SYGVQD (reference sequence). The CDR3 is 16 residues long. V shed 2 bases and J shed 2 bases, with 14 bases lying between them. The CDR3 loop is CASSEQGEGITDTQYF. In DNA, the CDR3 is TGCGCCAGCAGTGAGCAGGGAGAGGGGATCACAGATACGCAGTATTTT.